Detailed here is one T cell receptor (beta chain). Its antigen is unidentified. The entry originates in a study of cytomegalovirus exposure and HLA in healthy donors. Study overall: From HLA-typed donors, an early data release held around 80 million unique TCRs. Points from the study as a whole: For most TCR beta V segments, an earlier analysis put the productive rate at about 87% or about 30% of the time. CMV serostatus alone was available as immune exposure information. From TCR beta sequences, most subjects' HLA-A and HLA-B alleles were reportedly predicted accurately.

The CDR3 is 13 amino acids. V was cut by 5 bases and J by 6 bases, with 14 bases left in between. Germline-derived CDR1 and CDR2 are MNHEY and SMNVEV (reference sequence). The PCR made use of 60 Vbeta and 13 Jbeta primers. TCRdb's table, derived via immunoSEQ multiplex PCR, lists solely in-frame clones and lacks some. The sample holds around 59,000 clones, roughly 84% seen once. The source material was PBMCs. The chain carries TRBV27 and TRBJ2-7; D is perhaps TRBD2 (6 bases). The receptor was derived from a human donor in good health. CDR3 sequence: CASSPGTVSEQYF. CDR3 coding DNA: TGTGCCAGCAGTCCCGGGACTGTCTCCGAGCAGTACTTC.